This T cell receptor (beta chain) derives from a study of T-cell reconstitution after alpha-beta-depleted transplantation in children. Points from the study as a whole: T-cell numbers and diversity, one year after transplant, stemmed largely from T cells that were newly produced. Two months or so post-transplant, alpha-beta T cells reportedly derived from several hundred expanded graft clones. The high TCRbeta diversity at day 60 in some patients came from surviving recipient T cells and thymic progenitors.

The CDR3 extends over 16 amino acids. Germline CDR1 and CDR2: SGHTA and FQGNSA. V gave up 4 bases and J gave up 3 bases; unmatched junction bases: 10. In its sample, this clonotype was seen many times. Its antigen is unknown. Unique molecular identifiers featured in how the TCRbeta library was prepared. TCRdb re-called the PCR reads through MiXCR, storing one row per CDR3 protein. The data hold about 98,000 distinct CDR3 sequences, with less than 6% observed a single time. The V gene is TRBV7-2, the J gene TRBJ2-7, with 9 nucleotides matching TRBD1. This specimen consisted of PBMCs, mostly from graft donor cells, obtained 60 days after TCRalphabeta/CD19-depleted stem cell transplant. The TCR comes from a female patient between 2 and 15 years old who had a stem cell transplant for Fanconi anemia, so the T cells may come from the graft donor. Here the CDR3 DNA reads TGTGCCAGCAGCTATAATCCGGGACAGGGCTTCTACGAGCAGTACTTC. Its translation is CASSYNPGQGFYEQYF. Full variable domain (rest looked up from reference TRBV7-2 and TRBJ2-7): GAGVSQSPSNKVTEKGKDVELRCDPISGHTALYWYRQSLGQGLEFLIYFQGNSAPDKSGLPSDRFSAERTGGSVSTLTIQRTQQEDSAVYLCASSYNPGQGFYEQYFGPGTRLTVT.